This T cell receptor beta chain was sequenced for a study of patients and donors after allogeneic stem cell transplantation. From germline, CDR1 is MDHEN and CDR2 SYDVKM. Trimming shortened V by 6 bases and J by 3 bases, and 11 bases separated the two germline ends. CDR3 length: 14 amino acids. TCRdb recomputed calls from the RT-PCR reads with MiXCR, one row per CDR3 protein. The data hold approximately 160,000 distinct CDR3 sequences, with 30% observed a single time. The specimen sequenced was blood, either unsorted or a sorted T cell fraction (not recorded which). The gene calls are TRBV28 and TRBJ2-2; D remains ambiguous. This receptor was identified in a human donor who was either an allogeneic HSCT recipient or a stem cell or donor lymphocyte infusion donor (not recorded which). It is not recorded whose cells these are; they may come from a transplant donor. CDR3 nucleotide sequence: TGTGCCAGCAGCCCCCTTGCTGACACCGGGGAGCTGTTTTTT. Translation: CASSPLADTGELFF.